Sequencing of this T cell receptor beta chain was carried out in a study of blood T cell repertoires in COVID-19. Study overall: Both acute and convalescent COVID-19 samples were obtained from the United States, Italy and Spain. T cells, B-cell-depleted T cells, or PBMCs provided the cDNA or gDNA that served as material.

Assay used: immunoSEQ multiplex PCR; TCRdb lists only in-frame clones, some missing. Here the sample spans 65,000 to 90,000 clones, roughly 80% being singletons. J lost 5 bases, V lost 7 bases, and 13 bases had no gene match. CDR3 length equals 15 residues. Looked up from germline, CDR1 is SGHAT and CDR2 is FQNNGV. In its sample, this clone was seen a few times. Sequences were obtained from peripheral blood. The gene calls are TRBV11-2 and TRBJ2-5, with TRBD1 matching 7 bases. The TCR comes from a man between 65 and 80 years old with COVID-19, enrolled during active disease. The CDR3 bases are TGTGCCAGCACCCAGGGGGACGGACGGTGGGAGACCCAGTACTTC. Its translation: CASTQGDGRWETQYF.